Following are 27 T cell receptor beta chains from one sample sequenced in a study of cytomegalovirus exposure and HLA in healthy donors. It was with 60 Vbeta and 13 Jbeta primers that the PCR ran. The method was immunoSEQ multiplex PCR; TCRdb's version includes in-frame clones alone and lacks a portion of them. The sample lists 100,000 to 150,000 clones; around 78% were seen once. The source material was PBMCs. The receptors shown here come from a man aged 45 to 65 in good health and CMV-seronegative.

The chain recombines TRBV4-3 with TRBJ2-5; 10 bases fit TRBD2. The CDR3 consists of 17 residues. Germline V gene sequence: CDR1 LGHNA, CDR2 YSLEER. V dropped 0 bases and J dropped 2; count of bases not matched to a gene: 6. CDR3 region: CASSQDIAGGIQETQYF. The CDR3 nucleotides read TGCGCCAGCAGCCAAGATATAGCGGGGGGAATTCAAGAGACCCAGTACTTC.

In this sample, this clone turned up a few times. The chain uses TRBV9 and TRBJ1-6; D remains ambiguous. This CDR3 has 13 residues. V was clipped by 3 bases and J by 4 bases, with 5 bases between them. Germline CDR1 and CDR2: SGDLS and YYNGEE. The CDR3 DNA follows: TGTGCCAGCAGCGAACGGTATAATTCACCCCTCCACTTT. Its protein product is CASSERYNSPLHF.

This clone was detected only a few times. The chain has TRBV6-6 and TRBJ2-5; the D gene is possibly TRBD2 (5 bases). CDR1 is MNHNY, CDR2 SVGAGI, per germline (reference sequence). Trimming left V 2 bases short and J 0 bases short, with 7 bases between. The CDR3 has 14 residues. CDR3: CASSYAGNQETQYF. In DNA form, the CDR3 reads TGTGCCAGCAGTTACGCCGGGAACCAAGAGACCCAGTACTTC.

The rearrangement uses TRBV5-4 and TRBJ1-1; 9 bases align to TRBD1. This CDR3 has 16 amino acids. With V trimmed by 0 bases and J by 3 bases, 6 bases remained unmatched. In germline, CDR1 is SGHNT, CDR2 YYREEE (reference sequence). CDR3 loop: CASSLGDRGRDTEAFF. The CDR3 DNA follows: TGTGCCAGCAGCTTGGGTGACAGGGGGAGGGACACTGAAGCTTTCTTT.

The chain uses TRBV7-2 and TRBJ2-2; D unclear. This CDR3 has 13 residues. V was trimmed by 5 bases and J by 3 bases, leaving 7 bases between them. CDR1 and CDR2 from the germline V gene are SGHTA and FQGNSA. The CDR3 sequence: CASSADYTGELFF. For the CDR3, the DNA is TGTGCCAGCAGCGCAGATTACACCGGGGAGCTGTTTTTT.

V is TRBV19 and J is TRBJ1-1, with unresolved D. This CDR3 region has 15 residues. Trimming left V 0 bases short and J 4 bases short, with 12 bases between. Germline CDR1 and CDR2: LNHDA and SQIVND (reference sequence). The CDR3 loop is CASSIDLRRSTEAFF. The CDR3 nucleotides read TGTGCCAGTAGTATAGACCTGAGGCGAAGCACTGAAGCTTTCTTT.

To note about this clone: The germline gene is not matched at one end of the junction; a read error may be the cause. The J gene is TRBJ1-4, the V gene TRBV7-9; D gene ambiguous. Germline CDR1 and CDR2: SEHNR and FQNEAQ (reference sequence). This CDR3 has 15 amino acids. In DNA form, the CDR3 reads TGTTCCAGCAGCCTCGGAACGGGGATTAATGAAAAACTGTTTTTT. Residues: CSSSLGTGINEKLFF.

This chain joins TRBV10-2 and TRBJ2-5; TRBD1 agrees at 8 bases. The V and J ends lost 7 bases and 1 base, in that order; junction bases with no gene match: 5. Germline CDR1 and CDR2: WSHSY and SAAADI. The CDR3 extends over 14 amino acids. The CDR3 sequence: CASKDREIQETQYF. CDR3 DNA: TGCGCCAGCAAGGACAGGGAAATCCAAGAGACCCAGTACTTC.

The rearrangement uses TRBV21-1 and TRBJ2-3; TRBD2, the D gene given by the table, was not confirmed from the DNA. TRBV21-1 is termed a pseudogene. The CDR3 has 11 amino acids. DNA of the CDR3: TGTGCCAGCAGCCTCACAGATACGCAGTATTTT. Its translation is CASSLTDTQYF.

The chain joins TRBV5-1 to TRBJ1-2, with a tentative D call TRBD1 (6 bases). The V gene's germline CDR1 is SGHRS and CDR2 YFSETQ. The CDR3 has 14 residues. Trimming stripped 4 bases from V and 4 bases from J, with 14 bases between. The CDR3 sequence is CASSVNRETYGYTF. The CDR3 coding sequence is TGCGCCAGCAGCGTCAACAGGGAGACCTATGGCTACACCTTC. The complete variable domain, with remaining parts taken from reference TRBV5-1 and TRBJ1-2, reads KAGVTQTPRYLIKTRGQQVTLSCSPISGHRSVSWYQQTPGQGLQFLFEYFSETQRNKGNFPGRFSGRQFSNSRSEMNVSTLELGDSALYLCASSVNRETYGYTFGSGTRLTVV.

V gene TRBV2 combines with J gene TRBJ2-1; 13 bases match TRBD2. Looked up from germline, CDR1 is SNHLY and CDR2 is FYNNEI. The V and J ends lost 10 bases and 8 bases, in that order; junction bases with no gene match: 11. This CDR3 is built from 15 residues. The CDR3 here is CATVLLAGGYDEQFF. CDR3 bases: TGTGCCACCGTCTTACTAGCGGGGGGGTACGATGAGCAGTTCTTC.

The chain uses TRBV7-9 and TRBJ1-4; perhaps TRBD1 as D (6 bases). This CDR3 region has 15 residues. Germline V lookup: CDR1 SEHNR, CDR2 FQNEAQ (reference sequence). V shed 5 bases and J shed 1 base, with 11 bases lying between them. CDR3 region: CASSVETGTNEKLFF. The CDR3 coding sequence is TGTGCCAGCAGCGTAGAGACAGGAACTAATGAAAAACTGTTTTTT.

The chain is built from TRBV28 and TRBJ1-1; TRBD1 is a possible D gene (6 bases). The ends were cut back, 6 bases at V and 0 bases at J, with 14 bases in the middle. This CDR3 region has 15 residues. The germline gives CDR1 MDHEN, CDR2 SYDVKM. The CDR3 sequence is CASSSSGVVNTEAFF. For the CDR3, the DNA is TGTGCCAGCAGCTCATCAGGGGTGGTGAACACTGAAGCTTTCTTT.

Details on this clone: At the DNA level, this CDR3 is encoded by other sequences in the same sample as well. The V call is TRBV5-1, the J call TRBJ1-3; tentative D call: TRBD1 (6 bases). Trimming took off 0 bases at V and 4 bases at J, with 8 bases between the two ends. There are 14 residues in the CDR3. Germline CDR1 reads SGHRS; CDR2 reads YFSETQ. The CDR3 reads CASSLGTAGNTIYF. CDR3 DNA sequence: TGCGCCAGCAGCTTGGGGACAGCCGGAAACACCATATATTTT. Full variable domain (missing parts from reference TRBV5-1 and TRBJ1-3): KAGVTQTPRYLIKTRGQQVTLSCSPISGHRSVSWYQQTPGQGLQFLFEYFSETQRNKGNFPGRFSGRQFSNSRSEMNVSTLELGDSALYLCASSLGTAGNTIYFGEGSWLTVV.

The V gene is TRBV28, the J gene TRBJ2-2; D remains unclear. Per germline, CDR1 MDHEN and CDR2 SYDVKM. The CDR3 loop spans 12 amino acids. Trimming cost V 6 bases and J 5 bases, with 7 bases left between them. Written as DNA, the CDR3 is TGTGCCAGCAGCCCCAGAACCGGGGAGCTGTTTTTT. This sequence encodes CASSPRTGELFF.

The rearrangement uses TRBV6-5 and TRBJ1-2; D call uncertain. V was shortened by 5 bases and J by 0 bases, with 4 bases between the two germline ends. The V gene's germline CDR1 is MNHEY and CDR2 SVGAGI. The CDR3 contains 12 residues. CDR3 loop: CASSTTNYGYTF. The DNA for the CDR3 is TGTGCCAGCAGTACTACTAACTATGGCTACACCTTC.

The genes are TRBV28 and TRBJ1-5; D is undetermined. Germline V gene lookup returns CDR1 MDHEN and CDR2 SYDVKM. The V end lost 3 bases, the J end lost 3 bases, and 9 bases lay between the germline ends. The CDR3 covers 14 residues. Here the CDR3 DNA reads TGTGCCAGCAGTTTGGGAGGGCCCAATCAGCCCCAGCATTTT. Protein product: CASSLGGPNQPQHF.

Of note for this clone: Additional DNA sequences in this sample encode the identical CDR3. DNA for the CDR3: TGTGCCAGCAGCAAGACGACCGGGACAGGGGGCTATTTGGGGCCGCGTGAGCAGTACTTC. This codes for CASSKTTGTGGYLGPREQYF. The chain links TRBV13 to TRBJ2-7; TRBD1 aligns across 12 bases. V gave up 5 bases and J gave up 7 bases; unmatched junction bases: 24. This CDR3 is built from 20 residues. Per germline, CDR1 PRHDT and CDR2 FYEKMQ (reference sequence).

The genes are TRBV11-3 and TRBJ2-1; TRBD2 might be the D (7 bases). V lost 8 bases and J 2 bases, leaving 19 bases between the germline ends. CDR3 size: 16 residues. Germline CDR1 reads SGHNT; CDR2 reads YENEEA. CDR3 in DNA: TGTGCCAGCGGGAGAGATGGGGGGGCGACCTACAATGAGCAGTTCTTC. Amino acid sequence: CASGRDGGATYNEQFF.

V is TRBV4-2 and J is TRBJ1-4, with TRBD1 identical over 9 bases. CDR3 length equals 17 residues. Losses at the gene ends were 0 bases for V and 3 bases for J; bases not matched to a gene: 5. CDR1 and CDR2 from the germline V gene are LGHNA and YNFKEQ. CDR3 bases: TGTGCCAGCAGCCAAGAGGGGACAGGGAGGGCTAATGAAAAACTGTTTTTT. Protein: CASSQEGTGRANEKLFF.

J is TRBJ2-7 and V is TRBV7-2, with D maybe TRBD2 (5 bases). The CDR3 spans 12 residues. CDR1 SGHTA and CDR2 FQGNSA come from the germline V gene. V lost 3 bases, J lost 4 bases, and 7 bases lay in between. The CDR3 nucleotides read TGTGCCAGCAGCTTTTCGGGATACGAGCAGTACTTC. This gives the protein CASSFSGYEQYF.

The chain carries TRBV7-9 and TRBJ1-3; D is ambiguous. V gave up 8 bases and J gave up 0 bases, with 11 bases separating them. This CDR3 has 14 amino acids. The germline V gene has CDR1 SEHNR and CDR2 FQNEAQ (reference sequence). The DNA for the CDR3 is TGTGCCAGCGGGCAGGCCGACTCTGGAAACACCATATATTTT. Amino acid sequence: CASGQADSGNTIYF.

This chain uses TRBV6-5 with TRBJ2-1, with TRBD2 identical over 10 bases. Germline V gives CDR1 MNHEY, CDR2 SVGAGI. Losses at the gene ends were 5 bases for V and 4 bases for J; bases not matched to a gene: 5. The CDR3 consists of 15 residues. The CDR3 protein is CASSPPSGGYNEQFF. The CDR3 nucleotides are TGTGCCAGCAGTCCCCCTAGCGGGGGTTACAATGAGCAGTTCTTC.

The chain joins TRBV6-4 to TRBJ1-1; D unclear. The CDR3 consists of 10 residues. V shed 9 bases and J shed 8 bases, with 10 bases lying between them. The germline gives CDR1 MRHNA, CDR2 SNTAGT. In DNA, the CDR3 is TGTGCCAGAGAGGTGAGGGAAGCTTTCTTT. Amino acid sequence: CAREVREAFF.

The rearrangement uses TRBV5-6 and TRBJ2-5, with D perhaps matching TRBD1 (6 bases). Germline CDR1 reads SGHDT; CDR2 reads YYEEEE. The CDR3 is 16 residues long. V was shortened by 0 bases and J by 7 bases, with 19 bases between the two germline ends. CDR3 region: CASSLGPNRDLGTQYF. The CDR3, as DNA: TGTGCCAGCAGCTTGGGCCCGAACAGGGATTTGGGGACCCAGTACTTC.

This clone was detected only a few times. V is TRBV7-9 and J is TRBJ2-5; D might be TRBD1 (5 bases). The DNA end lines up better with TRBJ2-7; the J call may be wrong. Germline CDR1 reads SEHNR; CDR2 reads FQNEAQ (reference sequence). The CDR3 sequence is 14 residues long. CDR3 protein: CASSPPDNSYEQYF. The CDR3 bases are TGTGCCAGCAGCCCACCGGACAACTCCTACGAGCAGTACTTC.

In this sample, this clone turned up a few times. In DNA form, the CDR3 reads TGTGCCAGCAGCTCGCGGACTAGCGAGTCGGGCAATGAGCAGTTCTTC. Its protein is CASSSRTSESGNEQFF. This sequence joins TRBV7-8 and TRBJ2-1; TRBD2 matches 9 bases. Losses at the gene ends were 4 bases for V and 6 bases for J; bases not matched to a gene: 10. Germline V gene data show CDR1 as SGHVS and CDR2 as FQNEAQ. This CDR3 region has 16 residues.